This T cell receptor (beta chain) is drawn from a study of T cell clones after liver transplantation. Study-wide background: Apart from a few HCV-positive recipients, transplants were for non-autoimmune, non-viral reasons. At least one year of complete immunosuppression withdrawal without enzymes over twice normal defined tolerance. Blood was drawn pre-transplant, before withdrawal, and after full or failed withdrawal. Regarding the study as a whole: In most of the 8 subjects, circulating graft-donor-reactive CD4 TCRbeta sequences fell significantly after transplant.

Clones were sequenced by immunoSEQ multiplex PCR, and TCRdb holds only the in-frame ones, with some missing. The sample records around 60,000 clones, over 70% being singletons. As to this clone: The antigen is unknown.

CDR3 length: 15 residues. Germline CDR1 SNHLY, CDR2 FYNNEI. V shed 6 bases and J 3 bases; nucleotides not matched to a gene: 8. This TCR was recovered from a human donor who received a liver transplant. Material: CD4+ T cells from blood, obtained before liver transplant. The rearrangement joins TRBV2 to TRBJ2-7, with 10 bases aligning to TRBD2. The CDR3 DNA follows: TGTGCCAGCAGAGCCTTTACTAGCGGGGACTACGAGCAGTACTTC. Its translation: CASRAFTSGDYEQYF.